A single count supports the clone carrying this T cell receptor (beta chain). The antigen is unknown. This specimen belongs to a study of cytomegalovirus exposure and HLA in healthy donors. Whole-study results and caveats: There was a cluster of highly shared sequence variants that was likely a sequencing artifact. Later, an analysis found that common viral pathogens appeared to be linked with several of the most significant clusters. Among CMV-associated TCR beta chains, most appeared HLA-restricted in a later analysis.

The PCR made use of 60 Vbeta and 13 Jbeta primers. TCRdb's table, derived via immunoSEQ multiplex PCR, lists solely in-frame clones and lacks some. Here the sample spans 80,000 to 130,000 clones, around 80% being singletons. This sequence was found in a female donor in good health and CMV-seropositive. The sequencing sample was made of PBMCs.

CDR3 coding DNA: TGTGCCAGCAAGGGACAGCCTCCGTCCGAAAAACTGTTTTTT. The encoded protein is CASKGQPPSEKLFF. V usage is TRBV27 and J usage is TRBJ1-4; 7 positions match TRBD1. With 7 bases clipped from V and 8 bases from J, the junction kept 10 bases outside the gene matches. Germline values: CDR1 MNHEY, CDR2 SMNVEV (reference sequence). The CDR3 runs 14 residues. Filled out from reference TRBV27 and TRBJ1-4, the complete variable domain reads EAQVTQNPRYLITVTGKKLTVTCSQNMNHEYMSWYRQDPGLGLRQIYYSMNVEVTDKGDVPEGYKVSRKEKRNFPLILESPSPNQTSLYFCASKGQPPSEKLFFGSGTQLSVL.